Below are 26 T cell receptor beta chains sequenced from a single sample in a study of cytomegalovirus exposure and HLA in healthy donors. This PCR relied on a set of 60 Vbeta primers and 13 Jbeta primers. Repertoires were generated with immunoSEQ multiplex PCR, while TCRdb's copy carries only in-frame clones and drops some. The sample holds about 160,000 clones; 65% to 85% are singletons and the top ten take 7%. Sequencing input: PBMCs. These receptors were taken from a woman in her twenties or thirties in good health and CMV-seropositive.

This clone occurred once. The chain has TRBV19 and TRBJ1-5; no clear D gene. The germline gives CDR1 LNHDA, CDR2 SQIVND (reference sequence). The CDR3 extends over 17 amino acids. Deletions cut 4 bases from V and 2 bases from J, with 18 bases between. The chain's CDR3 is CASSTTSGFLGNQPQHF. CDR3 nucleotides: TGTGCCAGTAGTACTACCTCGGGGTTTTTAGGCAATCAGCCCCAGCATTTT. Based on the CDR3 plus reference TRBV19 and TRBJ1-5, the full variable domain is DGGITQSPKYLFRKEGQNVTLSCEQNLNHDAMYWYRQDPGQGLRLIYYSQIVNDFQKGDIAEGYSVSREKKESFPLTVTSAQKNPTAFYLCASSTTSGFLGNQPQHFGDGTRLSIL.

The V and J genes are TRBV4-1 and TRBJ1-2; no clear D. CDR3 size: 15 residues. The germline CDR1 and CDR2 sequences are MGHRA and YSYEKL. Trimming cost V 1 base and J 4 bases, with 13 bases left between them. CDR3 protein: CASSQAEIIGYGYTF. CDR3 bases: TGCGCCAGCAGCCAAGCCGAAATAATCGGCTATGGCTACACCTTC.

This rearrangement joins TRBV9 to TRBJ2-3, with 7 bases aligning to TRBD1. This CDR3 has 15 amino acids. The germline CDR1 and CDR2 sequences are SGDLS and YYNGEE. V was clipped by 4 bases and J by 2 bases; unmatched bases: 7. CDR3 DNA: TGTGCCAGCAGCAAAACAGGGGTTCCCACAGATACGCAGTATTTT. Translation gives CASSKTGVPTDTQYF.

In regard to this clone: Germline is not matched at one junction end, which may reflect a read error. V gene TRBV2 combines with J gene TRBJ1-1, with unresolved D. This CDR3 is 16 amino acids long. The germline V gene has CDR1 SNHLY and CDR2 FYNNEI. The CDR3 sequence is CASSPNPTADGPHYKF. For the CDR3, the DNA is TGTGCCAGCAGCCCCAACCCAACAGCGGACGGTCCCCACTACAAATTT.

V is TRBV30 and J is TRBJ2-5; tentatively, D is TRBD2 (5 bases). Trimming stripped 0 bases from V and 7 bases from J, with 12 bases between. Germline V lookup: CDR1 GTSNPN, CDR2 SVGIG (reference sequence). The CDR3 spans 13 residues. This CDR3 reads CAWSVAGEGTQYF. The CDR3 coding sequence is TGTGCCTGGAGTGTTGCCGGAGAGGGGACCCAGTACTTC.

V is TRBV6-6 and J is TRBJ2-1; 8 bases line up with TRBD1. V gave up 7 bases and J gave up 4 bases; unmatched junction bases: 12. CDR1 is MNHNY and CDR2 is SVGAGI in the germline V gene (reference sequence). The CDR3 has 16 amino acids. The CDR3 DNA reads TGTGCCAGCACCCCGTTTACAGGGGGGCCGTACAATGAGCAGTTCTTC. As protein: CASTPFTGGPYNEQFF.

V usage is TRBV9 and J usage is TRBJ1-2; possibly TRBD1 for D (6 bases). Germline CDR1 reads SGDLS; CDR2 reads YYNGEE. This CDR3 is 15 amino acids long. V was trimmed by 0 bases and J by 5 bases, leaving 14 bases between them. The CDR3 spells CASSVVSTGVYGYTF. In DNA form, the CDR3 reads TGTGCCAGCAGCGTAGTGTCGACAGGCGTGTATGGCTACACCTTC. The entire variable domain, with the rest obtained from reference TRBV9 and TRBJ1-2, is as follows: DSGVTQTPKHLITATGQRVTLRCSPRSGDLSVYWYQQSLDQGLQFLIQYYNGEERAKGNILERFSAQQFPDLHSELNLSSLELGDSALYFCASSVVSTGVYGYTFGSGTRLTVV.

The V gene is TRBV6-1, the J gene TRBJ2-7; 7 bases match TRBD2. In germline, CDR1 is MNHNS, CDR2 SASEGT. The CDR3 is 15 amino acids. With V trimmed by 4 bases and J by 3 bases, 9 bases remained unmatched. The CDR3 sequence: CASSVGKRGIYEQYF. DNA for the CDR3: TGTGCCAGCAGTGTCGGGAAGCGGGGCATCTACGAGCAGTACTTC.

The V and J genes are TRBV27 and TRBJ1-6, with 9 nucleotides matching TRBD1. CDR1 is MNHEY and CDR2 is SMNVEV in the germline V gene (reference sequence). J lost 8 bases, V lost 0 bases, and 2 bases had no gene match. The CDR3 covers 15 residues. The CDR3 region is CASSLSTGGDSPLHF. The CDR3 coding sequence is TGTGCCAGCAGTTTATCAACAGGGGGCGATTCACCCCTCCACTTT.

This clone has just one count. The CDR3 DNA is TGTGCCTCCACGACAGGGGGCTTGACTGAAGCTTTCTTT. It codes for CASTTGGLTEAFF. The chain is built from TRBV30 and TRBJ1-1; 10 nucleotides agree with TRBD1. The length of the CDR3 is 13 residues. Germline V gene data show CDR1 as GTSNPN and CDR2 as SVGIG (reference sequence). The V segment lost 7 bases and the J segment 5 bases; nucleotides outside the gene matches: 7.

This rearrangement joins TRBV27 to TRBJ2-7; TRBD2 matches 9 bases. This CDR3 spans 16 amino acids. From germline, CDR1 is MNHEY and CDR2 SMNVEV (reference sequence). J lost 5 bases, V lost 2 bases, and 10 bases had no gene match. CDR3 amino acids: CASSLQIPGLADEQYF. The CDR3, as DNA: TGTGCCAGCAGTTTACAGATCCCGGGACTAGCAGACGAGCAGTACTTC.

The J gene is TRBJ2-5, the V gene TRBV4-3; 7 bases are shared with TRBD2. The end of the DNA fits TRBJ2-7 better, so the J call may be wrong. From germline, CDR1 is LGHNA and CDR2 YSLEER. CDR3 length: 15 amino acids. DNA for the CDR3: TGCGCCAGCAGTCCAACTAGCGCTCGGCCCTACGAGCAGTACTTC. Amino acid sequence: CASSPTSARPYEQYF.

This clone has just one count. The chain links TRBV5-4 to TRBJ1-1; D is unresolved. Germline V CDR1 and CDR2: SGHNT, YYREEE (reference sequence). Trimming shortened V by 0 bases and J by 1 base, and 13 bases separated the two germline ends. This CDR3 region has 16 residues. The CDR3 nucleotides are TGTGCCAGCAGCTTGGATAGTCTGCGGGGGAACACTGAAGCTTTCTTT. This codes for CASSLDSLRGNTEAFF.

The chain combines TRBV11-2 with TRBJ2-5; 7 nucleotides line up with TRBD1. Trimming removed 5 bases from V and 5 bases from J; junction bases left unmatched: 8. CDR1 and CDR2 from the germline V gene are SGHAT and FQNNGV. The CDR3 length is 14 residues. This CDR3 is CASSPVRGRETQYF. The CDR3, as DNA: TGTGCCAGCAGCCCCGTAAGGGGGCGGGAGACCCAGTACTTC. Complete variable domain (other parts from reference TRBV11-2 and TRBJ2-5): EAGVAQSPRYKIIEKRQSVAFWCNPISGHATLYWYQQILGQGPKLLIQFQNNGVVDDSQLPKDRFSAERLKGVDSTLKIQPAKLEDSAVYLCASSPVRGRETQYFGPGTRLLVL.

V and J are TRBV6-5 and TRBJ2-1, with 11 bases that match TRBD1. Trimming removed 6 bases from V and 3 bases from J; junction bases left unmatched: 4. The germline V gene has CDR1 MNHEY and CDR2 SVGAGI. CDR3 size: 15 residues. This chain's CDR3 is CASSGQGADYNEQFF. The CDR3, as DNA: TGTGCCAGCAGCGGACAGGGGGCGGACTACAATGAGCAGTTCTTC.

This clone was recorded once. The chain recombines TRBV4-3 with TRBJ1-2; TRBD1 agrees at 9 bases. This CDR3 region has 15 residues. V lost 4 bases to trimming and J lost 0 bases; unmatched junction nucleotides: 3. Germline CDR1 LGHNA, CDR2 YSLEER. CDR3 in amino acids: CASSRGQGTNYGYTF. The DNA for the CDR3 is TGCGCCAGCAGCCGAGGACAGGGGACTAACTATGGCTACACCTTC.

The J gene is TRBJ2-5, the V gene TRBV6-6; TRBD1 aligns across 8 bases. The end of the DNA is better explained by TRBJ2-7, so the J call may be wrong. This CDR3 spans 14 amino acids. Germline V gene data show CDR1 as MNHNY and CDR2 as SVGAGI (reference sequence). In DNA form, the CDR3 reads TGTGCCAGCAGTTGGACAGGGAGCTCCTACGAGCAGTACTTC. This sequence encodes CASSWTGSSYEQYF.

This chain uses TRBV6-6 with TRBJ1-2, with 10 positions matching TRBD1. Germline CDR1 and CDR2: MNHNY and SVGAGI (reference sequence). The CDR3 runs 13 residues. Trimming at V came to 6 bases and at J to 6 bases, leaving 4 bases not matched to a gene. As DNA, the CDR3 is TGTGCCAGCAGAGAGACAGGGGGCGATGGCTACACCTTC. Its protein product is CASRETGGDGYTF.

The chain carries TRBV9 and TRBJ2-2; perhaps TRBD2 as D (5 bases). Trimming took 3 bases from V and 4 from J, leaving 7 bases between them. Germline-derived CDR1 and CDR2 are SGDLS and YYNGEE. This CDR3 has 13 residues. CDR3 nucleotides: TGTGCCAGCAGCGCCGAGGGCACCGGGGAGCTGTTTTTT. Protein: CASSAEGTGELFF. The complete variable domain, with remaining parts taken from reference TRBV9 and TRBJ2-2, reads DSGVTQTPKHLITATGQRVTLRCSPRSGDLSVYWYQQSLDQGLQFLIQYYNGEERAKGNILERFSAQQFPDLHSELNLSSLELGDSALYFCASSAEGTGELFFGEGSRLTVL.

This clone was found once. The chain joins TRBV6-1 to TRBJ2-7; D possibly corresponds to TRBD1 (6 bases). V lost 4 bases to trimming and J lost 2 bases, with 18 bases between them. The V gene's germline CDR1 is MNHNS and CDR2 SASEGT. This CDR3 contains 16 residues. The CDR3: CASSVWVETGAYEQYF. The CDR3 DNA is TGTGCCAGCAGTGTCTGGGTTGAGACAGGCGCCTACGAGCAGTACTTC.

This chain uses TRBV28 with TRBJ1-5; no clear D gene. Germline V lookup: CDR1 MDHEN, CDR2 SYDVKM. The CDR3 has 13 amino acids. The germline V and J ends were trimmed by 6 bases and 9 bases, with 15 bases remaining between them. CDR3 loop: CASSSAGSGPQHF. CDR3 nucleotide sequence: TGTGCCAGCAGCTCAGCGGGTTCCGGGCCCCAGCATTTT.

The chain is built from TRBV27 and TRBJ2-2; 8 bases match TRBD2. The CDR3 has 15 amino acids. V was pared by 4 bases and J by 0 bases, with 1 base of the junction left unmatched. Germline values: CDR1 MNHEY, CDR2 SMNVEV (reference sequence). CDR3 sequence (DNA): TGTGCCAGCAGTTGGGGACTAGCGAACACCGGGGAGCTGTTTTTT. It yields the protein CASSWGLANTGELFF.

The V and J genes are TRBV5-6 and TRBJ2-7; a possible D gene is TRBD2 (6 bases). The CDR3 has 14 residues. V gave up 4 bases and J gave up 2 bases, with 13 bases separating them. CDR1 and CDR2 from the germline V gene are SGHDT and YYEEEE. CDR3 loop: CASSGGVGTYEQYF. CDR3 nucleotide sequence: TGTGCCAGCAGCGGCGGGGTCGGGACCTACGAGCAGTACTTC. The variable domain in full, with the rest retrieved from reference TRBV5-6 and TRBJ2-7, is DAGVTQSPTHLIKTRGQQVTLRCSPKSGHDTVSWYQQALGQGPQFIFQYYEEEERQRGNFPDRFSGHQFPNYSSELNVNALLLGDSALYLCASSGGVGTYEQYFGPGTRLTVT.

The chain joins TRBV27 to TRBJ2-7; TRBD1 might be the D (5 bases). CDR1 is MNHEY, CDR2 SMNVEV, per germline (reference sequence). CDR3 length equals 14 residues. Deletions cut 3 bases from V and 2 bases from J, with 11 bases between. CDR3 residues: CASSLTAVTYEQYF. In DNA form, the CDR3 reads TGTGCCAGCAGTTTGACAGCCGTCACCTACGAGCAGTACTTC.

The V call is TRBV5-1, the J call TRBJ2-2; a weak D match, TRBD2 (5 bases). V lost 3 bases, J lost 1 base, and 10 bases lay in between. CDR1 is SGHRS, CDR2 YFSETQ, per germline. CDR3 length equals 15 residues. The CDR3 DNA reads as TGCGCCAGCAGCTCGGACGCGGGGAACACCGGGGAGCTGTTTTTT. Protein sequence: CASSSDAGNTGELFF.

The gene calls are TRBV7-8 and TRBJ1-2; 7 bases line up with TRBD1. Germline CDR1 reads SGHVS; CDR2 reads FQNEAQ. The V and J ends lost 0 bases and 8 bases, in that order; junction bases with no gene match: 9. The CDR3 totals 15 residues. CDR3 region: CASSLAGGAYNGYTF. The CDR3 DNA sequence: TGTGCCAGCAGCTTAGCAGGGGGCGCATATAACGGCTACACCTTC.